Listed below are T cell receptor beta chains from one sample, sequenced in a study of vaccination effects on CD4 cells after COVID-19. The antigens for these receptors are not known. Produced via immunoSEQ multiplex PCR; TCRdb's table is partial and in-frame only. The sample has 60,000 to 80,000 clones; 74% are singletons. The input for sequencing was CD4+ T cells from PBMCs cultured without peptide, taken after COVID-19 vaccination. The receptors derive from a human donor who received a COVID-19 vaccine. CDR3s include the opening cysteine and the closing phenylalanine or tryptophan. A D gene is named only where the DNA matches it firmly. The size entry is marked missing in some rows and otherwise reads once, few, many or a size class.

.	TRBD1	TRBV19	TRBJ1-5	TGTGCCAGTAGTAATTTTTGGACAGGGATCGATCAGCCCCAGCATTTT	CASSNFWTGIDQPQHF
.	.	TRBV24-1	TRBJ2-3	TGTGCCACCAGTGATTCGGTTGGGGGTGTCACAGATACGCAGTATTTT	CATSDSVGGVTDTQYF
.	.	TRBV7-8	TRBJ1-2	TGTGCCAGCAGCTTCTCGTACGGATCTAACTATGGCTACACCTTC	CASSFSYGSNYGYTF
.	.	TRBV9	TRBJ2-3	TGTGCCAGCAGCGTAGCGAGGGGTGAAACAGATACGCAGTATTTT	CASSVARGETDTQYF
few	.	TRBV2	TRBJ2-3	TGTGCCAGCGGAAAACAGGGTGATACGCAGTATTTT	CASGKQGDTQYF
.	.	TRBV5-1	TRBJ1-3	TGCGCCAGCAGCTTAGAGTCATGGGGAAACACCATATATTTT	CASSLESWGNTIYF
.	.	TRBV5-4	TRBJ2-3	TGTGCCAGCAGGCCTTATTCAGATCCTCGGGCAGATACGCAGTATTTT	CASRPYSDPRADTQYF
few	TRBD1	TRBV4-1	TRBJ2-1	TGCGCCAGCAGCCAAGGACAGGGGGCCCACAATGAGCAGTTCTTC	CASSQGQGAHNEQFF
.	TRBD2	TRBV7-2	TRBJ2-3	TGTGCCAGCAGCCCCCAATTAGCGGGGGGGACAGATACGCAGTATTTT	CASSPQLAGGTDTQYF
.	.	TRBV7-5	TRBJ1-2	TGTGCCAGAAGCTTAGAGGGGGGGAGGGATGGCTACACCTTC	CARSLEGGRDGYTF
.	.	TRBV7-8	TRBJ1-3	TGTGCCAGCAGCTTAAAGTATGGGAGATCGGGGAAAAACTCTGGAAACACCATATATTTT	CASSLKYGRSGKNSGNTIYF
once	.	TRBV10-2	TRBJ2-5	TGCGCCAGCAGTGGGTCGGGCCAGGAATCCCAAGAGACCCAGTACTTC	CASSGSGQESQETQYF
once	TRBD2	TRBV3-1/TRBV3-2	TRBJ2-5	TGTGCCAGCAGCCGTACGGGACTAGCGGGCCGAGGGACCCAGTACTTC	CASSRTGLAGRGTQYF
.	TRBD2	TRBV9	TRBJ2-1	TGTGCCAGCAGCCCTGGGCTAGCGGGGGCCAATGAGCAGTTCTTC	CASSPGLAGANEQFF
once	.	TRBV30	TRBJ2-1	TGTGCCTGGAGTTCTGGGCAGGGGCCCAAAGAGCAGTTCTTC	CAWSSGQGPKEQFF
.	.	TRBV7-2	TRBJ1-1	TGTGCCAGCAGCTTAGGGGGGCGAAACACTGAAGCTTTCTTT	CASSLGGRNTEAFF
.	TRBD1	TRBV19	TRBJ1-2	TGTGCCAGTCGTCCCGGGACAGGGGCGGACTATGGCTACACCTTC	CASRPGTGADYGYTF
.	.	TRBV3-1/TRBV3-2	TRBJ1-2	TGTGCCAGCAGCCACCCGGGACAATCCAGAGGCTACACCTTC	CASSHPGQSRGYTF
.	.	TRBV7-9	TRBJ2-3	TGTGCCAGCAGCCCCCTCTTGAGTATCAGCACAGATACGCAGTATTTT	CASSPLLSISTDTQYF
.	TRBD2	TRBV7-3	TRBJ2-3	TGTGCCAGCAGCTTAACGACGGAGCGGGGGACAGATACGCAGTATTTT	CASSLTTERGTDTQYF
.	.	TRBV24-1	TRBJ2-5	TGTGCCACCAGTGACATCATCGGAAACCAAGAGACCCAGTACTTC	CATSDIIGNQETQYF
.	.	TRBV28	TRBJ2-5	TGTGCCAGCAGTTCCCCCCTAGGGGGAGAGACCCAGTACTTC	CASSSPLGGETQYF